The count of the clone carrying this TCR beta chain is one. This record belongs to a study of T cell changes during pregnancy in multiple sclerosis. The ends lost 4 bases at V and 5 bases at J; junction bases unmatched: 9. Germline-derived CDR1 and CDR2 are MNHEY and SMNVEV (reference sequence). CDR3 length: 16 amino acids. Data came from immunoSEQ multiplex PCR; TCRdb stores just in-frame clones and leaves some out. The table lists tens of thousands of clones, around 93% of them singletons. The specimen comprised CD8+ T cells from peripheral blood mononuclear cells, sampled in the second trimester of pregnancy. The chain uses TRBV27 and TRBJ1-2; 11 positions agree with TRBD1. The receptor was isolated from a female donor with multiple sclerosis, enrolled in a pregnancy study. The CDR3 reads CASSYTGTGGRYGYTF. Here the CDR3 DNA reads TGTGCCAGCAGTTACACCGGGACAGGGGGGAGGTATGGCTACACCTTC.